This TCR beta chain was documented in a study of cytomegalovirus exposure and HLA in healthy donors. PCR was performed using 60 Vbeta and 13 Jbeta primers. The data were produced by immunoSEQ multiplex PCR, yet TCRdb's version contains in-frame clones alone and is incomplete. The sample has 100,000 to 150,000 clones, about four fifths seen once. The sample holds a few counts of this clone. What it binds is unknown. Study-level points and caveats: In a later analysis, parvovirus B19, influenza, CMV and Epstein-Barr virus appeared linked to several top co-occurrence clusters.

Germline loops: CDR1 SGHTA, CDR2 FQGNSA. The CDR3 is 15 amino acids. V was shortened by 5 bases and J by 5 bases, with 17 bases between the two germline ends. The gene calls are TRBV7-2 and TRBJ2-3, with D tentatively TRBD2 (6 bases). This clonotype originated in a woman aged 45-59 years in good health and CMV-seropositive. What was sequenced was PBMCs. The CDR3 DNA reads TGTGCCAGCAGCCGCGGGGCTAGCCGGAGAGATACGCAGTATTTT. It is translated as CASSRGASRRDTQYF.